Below are 20 T cell receptor beta chains sequenced from a single sample in a study of T-cell memory formation after mild COVID-19. TCRdb re-called the 5' RACE reads with MiXCR, one entry per CDR3 protein. The table includes tens of thousands of distinct CDR3 sequences, about 16% detected once. The sequencing sample was made of PBMCs or a T cell subset sorted from them (not recorded which). These receptors were taken from an adult who had mild COVID-19 (a few samples of this study predate the infection). Cell type and time point are not known.

This clonotype was observed many times. The chain uses TRBV29-1 and TRBJ2-5, with D unclear. The CDR3 has 14 amino acids. Trimming left V 2 bases short and J 2 bases short, with 12 bases between. The germline CDR1 and CDR2 sequences are SQVTM and ANQGSEA. The CDR3 loop is CSVEFRAQQETQYF. CDR3 DNA sequence: TGCAGCGTTGAATTCCGGGCGCAGCAAGAGACCCAGTACTTC.

This clonotype was observed many times. The CDR3: CASRYAGTPTKDFF. DNA for the CDR3: TGTGCCAGCAGATACGCCGGGACACCGACGAAGGATTTCTTT. The chain recombines TRBV7-2 with TRBJ1-1, with D tentatively TRBD1 (6 bases). The CDR3 has 14 amino acids. V gave up 6 bases and J gave up 13 bases, with 24 bases separating them. The V gene's germline CDR1 is SGHTA and CDR2 FQGNSA.

This clonotype was seen at least ten times. This chain connects TRBV25-1 to TRBJ2-7; D is undetermined. The V end lost 3 bases, the J end lost 0 bases, and 6 bases lay between the germline ends. The CDR3 totals 13 residues. Per the germline V gene, CDR1 is MGHDK and CDR2 is SYGVNS. CDR3 loop: CASSDPSSYEQYF. The CDR3, as DNA: TGTGCCAGCAGTGACCCCTCCTCCTACGAGCAGTACTTC.

This clonotype was picked up many times. V and J are TRBV12-3 or TRBV12-4 and TRBJ1-4; D gene unclear. V shed 1 base and J shed 0 bases, with 9 bases lying between them. The CDR3 is made up of 16 amino acids. CDR3 amino acids: CASSLGPGATNEKLFF. The DNA for the CDR3 is TGTGCCAGCAGTTTAGGGCCTGGAGCAACTAATGAAAAACTGTTTTTT.

This clonotype occurred many times. The chain carries TRBV10-3 and TRBJ2-7; TRBD1 matches 9 bases. With 3 bases clipped from V and 7 bases from J, the junction kept 10 bases outside the gene matches. Germline V gene sequence: CDR1 ENHRY, CDR2 SYGVKD. There are 15 residues in the CDR3. Here the CDR3 DNA reads TGTGCCATCAGTGAAGGTGGGACAGGGTCGGTTGAGCAGTACTTC. This encodes CAISEGGTGSVEQYF.

This clonotype was seen ten or more times. The rearrangement links TRBV5-1 to TRBJ1-1, with TRBD1 as a possible D gene (5 bases). In germline, CDR1 is SGHRS, CDR2 YFSETQ. The CDR3 is 16 residues long. V was cut by 3 bases and J by 0 bases, with 15 bases left in between. DNA for the CDR3: TGCGCCAGCAGCTCCGGATCCGACAGTCTGAACACTGAAGCTTTCTTT. Translation gives CASSSGSDSLNTEAFF.

This clonotype occurred many times. The rearrangement uses TRBV5-1 and TRBJ2-2; D is uncertain. V lost 2 bases, J lost 0 bases, and 5 bases lay in between. Germline CDR1 SGHRS, CDR2 YFSETQ. The CDR3 contains 14 residues. CDR3 residues: CASSFIANTGELFF. In DNA form, the CDR3 reads TGCGCCAGCAGCTTTATTGCGAACACCGGGGAGCTGTTTTTT.

This clonotype was observed once. The junction and the germline gene differ at one end; a read error may be behind it. DNA of the CDR3: TGTGCCAGCAGCCAAGGACTAGCGGGGACCAGGGGCGGGGAGCCGTTTTTT. Amino acid sequence: CASSQGLAGTRGGEPFF. J is TRBJ2-2 and V is TRBV3-1; TRBD2 agrees at 11 bases. The germline V gene has CDR1 LGHDT and CDR2 YNNKEL (reference sequence). This CDR3 region has 17 residues.

This clonotype was seen repeatedly, ten times or more. The CDR3 here is CSAPGLAGASSSYEQYF. The CDR3 coding sequence is TGCAGTGCGCCGGGACTAGCGGGAGCGTCAAGCTCCTACGAGCAGTACTTC. The genes are TRBV20-1 and TRBJ2-7, with 14 bases fitting TRBD2. The CDR3 runs to 17 residues. The germline V gene encodes CDR1 DFQATT and CDR2 SNEGSKA (reference sequence). With V trimmed by 6 bases and J by 0 bases, 10 bases remained unmatched.

Only a few counts were recorded for this clonotype. The chain couples TRBV5-1 to TRBJ1-2, with TRBD1 matching 10 bases. Trimming removed 0 bases from V and 6 bases from J; junction bases left unmatched: 8. The CDR3 extends over 16 amino acids. Per germline, CDR1 SGHRS and CDR2 YFSETQ. The chain's CDR3 is CASSLAGDRGRHGYTF. In DNA, the CDR3 is TGCGCCAGCAGCTTGGCCGGGGACAGGGGAAGGCATGGCTACACCTTC.

Ten or more counts support this clonotype. The rearrangement uses TRBV4-2 and TRBJ1-1, with 12 bases aligning to TRBD1. The CDR3 is 16 residues long. Germline assignment: CDR1 LGHNA and CDR2 YNFKEQ. V shed 0 bases and J 9 bases; nucleotides not matched to a gene: 8. CDR3 protein: CASSQEILGQGAKAFF. The CDR3 DNA reads TGTGCCAGCAGCCAAGAGATTCTGGGACAGGGGGCGAAAGCTTTCTTT.

In its sample, this clonotype was seen many times. The chain links TRBV15 to TRBJ2-1; no clear D gene. The V end was cut by 0 bases, the J end by 13 bases, with 13 bases between. CDR1 is LNHNV and CDR2 is YYDKDF in the germline V gene (reference sequence). CDR3 size: 13 residues. The CDR3 nucleotides are TGTGCCACCAGCAGAGAGGCCACTGGGCGTCAGTTCTTC. This codes for CATSREATGRQFF.

In this sample, this clonotype turned up many times. V gene TRBV12-3 or TRBV12-4 combines with J gene TRBJ1-1; tentatively, D is TRBD1 (6 bases). This CDR3 contains 12 residues. V gave up 7 bases and J gave up 5 bases, with 11 bases separating them. The CDR3 region is CASTKQGTEAFF. CDR3 nucleotide sequence: TGTGCCAGCACCAAACAGGGAACTGAAGCTTTCTTT.

This clonotype was detected ten times or more. The chain's CDR3 is CASSRLAGGRDTQYF. For the CDR3, the DNA is TGTGCCAGCAGCCGACTAGCGGGGGGGCGAGATACGCAGTATTTT. The rearrangement links TRBV9 to TRBJ2-3; 14 nucleotides agree with TRBD2. Looked up from germline, CDR1 is SGDLS and CDR2 is YYNGEE. The CDR3 is 15 amino acids. V lost 4 bases and J lost 5; bases outside the gene matches: 3.

This clonotype was seen only a few times. This chain links TRBV5-4 with TRBJ1-2; no definite D call. The CDR3 runs to 14 residues. Germline V CDR1 and CDR2: SGHNT, YYREEE (reference sequence). Trimming removed 4 bases at V and 6 bases at J, with 16 bases between. CDR3 loop: CASSKTERVHGYTF. The CDR3 coding sequence is TGTGCCAGCAGCAAAACAGAGAGGGTTCATGGCTACACCTTC.

The V gene is TRBV5-1, the J gene TRBJ2-7; 13 bases align to TRBD2. Germline CDR1 SGHRS, CDR2 YFSETQ. The junction had 6 bases not matched to a gene; V was cut back by 0 bases and J by 0 bases. CDR3 size: 18 residues. For the CDR3, the DNA is TGCGCCAGCAGCTTGGCCTTCGGGACTAGCGGGGCCTCCTACGAGCAGTACTTC. Protein product: CASSLAFGTSGASYEQYF.

This clonotype came up many times. V is TRBV7-2 and J is TRBJ1-6, with 8 nucleotides matching TRBD1. This CDR3 spans 15 amino acids. Germline CDR1 is SGHTA and CDR2 is FQGNSA. The trim removed 0 bases at V and 7 bases at J, leaving 2 bases unmatched. The CDR3: CASSLATGVNSPLHF. CDR3 in DNA: TGTGCCAGCAGCTTAGCGACAGGGGTAAATTCACCCCTCCACTTT.

This clonotype was recorded at least ten times. The gene calls are TRBV5-1 and TRBJ2-7; 9 bases match TRBD2. The germline CDR1 and CDR2 sequences are SGHRS and YFSETQ. The CDR3 covers 18 residues. V dropped 6 bases and J dropped 3; count of bases not matched to a gene: 19. CDR3 nucleotide sequence: TGCGCCAGCAAGGGAGGAGGGGCTTTAGCGGGAGTTTTCTACGAGCAGTACTTC. Its translation: CASKGGGALAGVFYEQYF.

In the case of this clonotype: This could be a read error, since a much larger clone is one nucleotide away. This rearrangement joins TRBV18 to TRBJ2-3; D is unresolved. Germline V CDR1 and CDR2: KGHSH, LQKENI. V dropped 9 bases and J dropped 1 base, with 14 bases sitting between them. The length of the CDR3 is 14 residues. The CDR3 region has the DNA TGTGCCAGATCCGACTTTTTGGGCACAGATACGCAGTATTTT. Protein product: CARSDFLGTDTQYF.

The rearrangement links TRBV7-2 to TRBJ2-1, with 7 bases aligning to TRBD2. V shed 1 base, J shed 7 bases, and the junction held 7 bases outside the gene matches. CDR1 and CDR2 (germline): SGHTA, FQGNSA. This CDR3 spans 15 amino acids. The CDR3 region is CASSLVGGSGNEQFF. DNA of the CDR3: TGTGCCAGCAGCTTAGTTGGCGGGAGCGGGAATGAGCAGTTCTTC. Looking up the rest from reference TRBV7-2 and TRBJ2-1 gives the full variable domain: GAGVSQSPSNKVTEKGKDVELRCDPISGHTALYWYRQSLGQGLEFLIYFQGNSAPDKSGLPSDRFSAERTGGSVSTLTIQRTQQEDSAVYLCASSLVGGSGNEQFFGPGTRLTVL.